This T cell receptor beta chain was captured by sequencing in a study of blood T cell repertoires in COVID-19. Turning to the study itself: In each case, the material was cDNA or gDNA derived from T cells, B-cell-depleted T cells, or PBMCs.

Germline values: CDR1 KGHSH, CDR2 LQKENI. The CDR3 is made up of 13 amino acids. Trimming took 4 bases from V and 3 from J, leaving 10 bases between them. TCRdb keeps only in-frame clones here, not all; method: immunoSEQ multiplex PCR. This sample has roughly 410,000 clones, with about 91% found just once. Followed over time, Seattle patients had been enrolled while infection was active. Sequenced sample: peripheral blood. The sequence was collected from a woman aged 40 to 55 with COVID-19, enrolled during active disease. J is TRBJ2-7 and V is TRBV18; weak D call: TRBD2 (5 bases). CDR3 in amino acids: CASSHSGYYEQYF. The CDR3 DNA follows: TGTGCCAGCTCACATTCGGGGTACTACGAGCAGTACTTC.